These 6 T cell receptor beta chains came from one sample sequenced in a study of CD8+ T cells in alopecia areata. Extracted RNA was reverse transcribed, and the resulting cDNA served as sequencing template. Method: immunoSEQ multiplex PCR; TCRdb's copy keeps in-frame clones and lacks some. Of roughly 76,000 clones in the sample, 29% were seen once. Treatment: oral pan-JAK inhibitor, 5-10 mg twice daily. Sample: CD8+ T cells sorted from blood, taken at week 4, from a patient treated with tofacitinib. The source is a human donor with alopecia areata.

CDR3: CASSIGTGAYEQYF. The CDR3 DNA sequence: TGTGCCAGTAGTATCGGGACAGGGGCCTACGAGCAGTACTTC. The rearrangement joins TRBV19 to TRBJ2-7; 10 bases are shared with TRBD1. The J segment lost 2 bases and the V segment lost 3 bases, leaving 1 base of the junction unmatched. The CDR3 loop spans 14 amino acids. Germline CDR1 reads LNHDA; CDR2 reads SQIVND (reference sequence).

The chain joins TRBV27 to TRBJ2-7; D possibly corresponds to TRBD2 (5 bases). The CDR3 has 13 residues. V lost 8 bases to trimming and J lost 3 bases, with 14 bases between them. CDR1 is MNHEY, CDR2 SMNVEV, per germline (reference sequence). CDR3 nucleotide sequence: TGTGCCAGCCCTCCCGATCGGGACTACGAGCAGTACTTC. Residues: CASPPDRDYEQYF.

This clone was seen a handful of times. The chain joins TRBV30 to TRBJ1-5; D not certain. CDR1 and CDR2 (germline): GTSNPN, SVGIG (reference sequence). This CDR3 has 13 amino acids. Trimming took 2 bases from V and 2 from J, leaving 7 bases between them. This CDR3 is CAWSRLGNQPQHF. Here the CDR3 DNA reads TGTGCCTGGAGTCGTCTTGGCAATCAGCCCCAGCATTTT.

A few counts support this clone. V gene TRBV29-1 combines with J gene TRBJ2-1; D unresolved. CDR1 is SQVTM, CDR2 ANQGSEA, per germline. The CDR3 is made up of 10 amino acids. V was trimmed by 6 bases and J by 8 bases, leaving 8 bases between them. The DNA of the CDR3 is TGCAGCGTGCTGGAGCATGAGCAGTTCTTC. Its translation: CSVLEHEQFF.

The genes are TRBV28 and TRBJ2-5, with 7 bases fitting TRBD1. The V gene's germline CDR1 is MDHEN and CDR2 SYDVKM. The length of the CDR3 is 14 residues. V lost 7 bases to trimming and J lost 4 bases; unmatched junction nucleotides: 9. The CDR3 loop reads CASKPTGVVETQYF. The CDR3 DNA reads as TGTGCCAGCAAACCAACAGGGGTGGTAGAGACCCAGTACTTC.

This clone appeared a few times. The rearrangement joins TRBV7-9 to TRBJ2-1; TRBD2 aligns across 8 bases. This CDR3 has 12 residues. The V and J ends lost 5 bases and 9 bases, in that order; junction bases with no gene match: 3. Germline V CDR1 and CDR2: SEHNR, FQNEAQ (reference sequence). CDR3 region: CASSPGGSEQFF. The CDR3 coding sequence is TGTGCCAGCAGCCCGGGAGGGAGTGAGCAGTTCTTC.